Below, 3 T cell receptor beta chains from the same sample are listed, as sequenced in a study of CD8 T cells in ankylosing spondylitis. TCRdb reanalysed the 5' RACE reads using MiXCR and keeps one entry per CDR3 protein. The table includes some 130,000 distinct CDR3 sequences, just under 7.5% detected once. The sequencing sample was made of blood, either unsorted or a sorted T cell fraction (not recorded which). The receptor source for this set is a female donor with ankylosing spondylitis or in good health (not recorded which).

This clonotype has more than one count but fewer than ten. The chain employs TRBV18 and TRBJ2-1; D is perhaps TRBD1 or TRBD2 (5 bases each). Trimming removed 2 bases at V and 4 bases at J, with 9 bases between. The V gene's germline CDR1 is KGHSH and CDR2 LQKENI. The CDR3 runs 14 residues. The CDR3 loop is CASSPIGAYNEQFF. CDR3 bases: TGTGCCAGCTCACCAATCGGGGCATACAATGAGCAGTTCTTC.

At least ten counts were recorded for this clonotype. V usage is TRBV12-3 or TRBV12-4 and J usage is TRBJ1-1; TRBD1 matches at 7 bases. V lost 6 bases and J lost 4; bases outside the gene matches: 11. The CDR3 has 15 amino acids. DNA for the CDR3: TGTGCCAGCAGAATGCTTCACAGGGGTCGCACTGAAGCTTTCTTT. Translated, it gives CASRMLHRGRTEAFF.

This clonotype was counted ten times or more. This chain connects TRBV7-9 to TRBJ1-6; D is uncertain. V dropped 5 bases and J dropped 7 bases, with 15 bases sitting between them. Germline values: CDR1 SEHNR, CDR2 FQNEAQ (reference sequence). The CDR3 spans 15 residues. CDR3 in amino acids: CASSKSDKFNSPLHF. The CDR3 DNA sequence: TGTGCCAGCAGCAAAAGTGACAAATTCAATTCACCCCTCCACTTT.